This T cell receptor (beta chain) was profiled in a study of blood T cell repertoires in COVID-19. Germline V gene data show CDR1 as SNHLY and CDR2 as FYNNEI. V was cut by 5 bases and J by 6 bases, with 19 bases left in between. CDR3 length: 15 amino acids. Methods used by the authors: Reference gene primer amplification gave estimated nucleated cell counts. Profiled with immunoSEQ multiplex PCR; TCRdb holds only in-frame clones, not every one. The V and J calls and clone size come from that table; D and trimming were worked out from the DNA. This sample has about 50,000 clones; roughly 90% occur once, and the top ten carry more than 2%.

The sample comprised peripheral blood. The receptor's source is a human donor in a cohort sampled during active COVID-19. The chain employs TRBV2 and TRBJ1-2; D possibly corresponds to TRBD1 (6 bases). CDR3 loop: CASSKFTGSSDGYTF. CDR3 coding DNA: TGTGCCAGCAGTAAATTTACAGGGTCTTCGGATGGCTACACCTTC.